This T cell receptor beta chain is drawn from a study of beta chain features in type 1 diabetes. One heparinised draw of blood, averaging around 120 mL, came from each donor. Markers CD45RO/CCR7/CD25/CD127/CD95/CD27 served to sort CD4+ naive, central memory, regulatory and stem cell-like memory cells. Of the isolated RNA, all was reverse transcribed, and so the sequenced material was expressed TCRB transcripts. The data were produced by immunoSEQ multiplex PCR, yet TCRdb's version contains in-frame clones alone and is incomplete. The sample has nearly 250,000 clones; around an eighth are singletons. Findings and limits, study-wide: Moderate yet significant TCRB CDR3 shortening was seen in Type 1 diabetes patients in all four CD4+ subsets.

The CDR3 consists of 14 residues. V gave up 5 bases and J gave up 4 bases; unmatched junction bases: 5. Germline V gene sequence: CDR1 LNHDA, CDR2 SQIVND (reference sequence). A few counts support this clone. Its antigen is still unknown. This rearrangement joins TRBV19 to TRBJ1-2, with 9 bases that match TRBD1. The clonotype originates from a woman between 40 and 55 years old in good health. Material: naive CD4+ T cells from blood. CDR3 DNA: TGTGCCAGTAGTCCGCGACAGGGGGTCTATGGCTACACCTTC. Translated, it gives CASSPRQGVYGYTF.